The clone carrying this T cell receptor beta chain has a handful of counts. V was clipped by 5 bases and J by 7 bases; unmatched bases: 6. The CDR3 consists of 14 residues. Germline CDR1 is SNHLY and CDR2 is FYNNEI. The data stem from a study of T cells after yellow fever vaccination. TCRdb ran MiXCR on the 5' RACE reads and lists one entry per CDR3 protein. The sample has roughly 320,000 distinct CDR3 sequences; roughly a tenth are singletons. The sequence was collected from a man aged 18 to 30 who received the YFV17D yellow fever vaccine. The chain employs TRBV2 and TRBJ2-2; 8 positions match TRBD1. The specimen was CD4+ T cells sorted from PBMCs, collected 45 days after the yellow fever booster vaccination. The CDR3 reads CASSRTGNGGELFF. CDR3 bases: TGTGCCAGCAGTCGGACAGGGAATGGCGGGGAGCTGTTTTTT.